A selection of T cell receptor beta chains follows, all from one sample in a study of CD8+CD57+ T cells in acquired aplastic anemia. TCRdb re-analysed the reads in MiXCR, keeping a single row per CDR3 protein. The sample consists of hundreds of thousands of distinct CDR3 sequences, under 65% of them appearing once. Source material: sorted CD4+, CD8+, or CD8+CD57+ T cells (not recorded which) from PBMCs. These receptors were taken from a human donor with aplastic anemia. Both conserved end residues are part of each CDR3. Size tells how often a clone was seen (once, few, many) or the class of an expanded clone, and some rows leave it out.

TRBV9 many CASSETPGGASYTF
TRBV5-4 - CASSLTGALLDEQYF
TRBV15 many CATSRNRQTWTVYGYTF
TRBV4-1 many CASSHLGRERVKNIQYF
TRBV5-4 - CASSLGTPRGTDTQYF
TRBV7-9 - CASSPPNEETGAKLFF
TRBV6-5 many CASQRASGNLGQYF
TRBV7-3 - CASSPSTSGGAGEQFF
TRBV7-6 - CASSLVGRGHPKETQYF
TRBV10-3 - CAISEQSIEAFF
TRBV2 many CASSETGLQDTQYF
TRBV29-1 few CSVQTGEGEAFF
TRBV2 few CASSAGRDSPLHF
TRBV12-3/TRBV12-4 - CASSTDGRSYNEQFF
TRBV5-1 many CASSFEQRNTEAFF
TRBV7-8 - CASSPGPSGMDTQYF
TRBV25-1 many CASSAPEGLGGYTF
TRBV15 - CASGVNLNQPQHF
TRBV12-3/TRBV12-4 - CASSPMRQARGYNEQFF
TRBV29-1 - CSVGLAETQYF
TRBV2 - CASSESTVQETQYF
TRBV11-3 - CASSLDGSGELFF
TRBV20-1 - CSARPGQGHTEAFF
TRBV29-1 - CSVKWEDPRSNTEAFF
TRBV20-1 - CSAGRTGFNEQYF
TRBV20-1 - CSARTGDHTDTQYF
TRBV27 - CATGSYEQYF
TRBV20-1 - CSDSMTSGEEQFF
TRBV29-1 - CSAGQGNYGYTF
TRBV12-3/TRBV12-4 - CASRLTGAETQYF
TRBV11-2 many CASSSGTGSTGELFF
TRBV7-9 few CASSQSGRSYNEQFF
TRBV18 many CASSAGTGGYEQYF
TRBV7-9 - CASSPRLAGGSYEQYF
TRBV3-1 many CASSGDTYGYTF
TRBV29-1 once CSFRDRNTEAFF
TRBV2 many CASSAQINEKLFF